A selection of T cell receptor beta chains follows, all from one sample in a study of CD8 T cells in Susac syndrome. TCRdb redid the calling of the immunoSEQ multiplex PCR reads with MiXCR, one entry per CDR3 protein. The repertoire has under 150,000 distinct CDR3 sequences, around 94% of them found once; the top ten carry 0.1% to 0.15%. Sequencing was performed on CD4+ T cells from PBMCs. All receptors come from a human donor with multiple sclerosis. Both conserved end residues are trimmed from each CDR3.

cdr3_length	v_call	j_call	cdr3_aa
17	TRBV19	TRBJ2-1	ASSIRDSPTSDDYNEQF
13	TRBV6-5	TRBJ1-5	ASSWTGGIDQPQH
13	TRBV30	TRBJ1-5	AWSVRGGANQPQH
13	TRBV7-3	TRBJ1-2	ASSQNRGENYGYT
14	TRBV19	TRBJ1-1	ASSRGTDFMNTEAF
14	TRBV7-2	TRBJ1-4	ASSWRQGPTNEKLF
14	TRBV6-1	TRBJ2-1	ASSRTLASGDNEQF
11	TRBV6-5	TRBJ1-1	ASSPQMKNEAF
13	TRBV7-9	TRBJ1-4	ASSPGTGKNEKLF
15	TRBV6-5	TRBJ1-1	ASSYSIHQGESTEAF
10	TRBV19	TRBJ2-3	ATAPRPDTQY
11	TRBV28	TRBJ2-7	ASSEGLLGEQY
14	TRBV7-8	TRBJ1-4	ASSLNLGRAGEKLF
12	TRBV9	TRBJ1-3	ASSVEGSGNTIY
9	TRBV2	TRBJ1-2	ASMRGYGYT
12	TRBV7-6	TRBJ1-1	ASSLSQGNTEAF
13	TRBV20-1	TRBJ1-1	SARVLGESRGEAF
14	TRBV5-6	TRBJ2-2	ASSSLGTSGTGELF
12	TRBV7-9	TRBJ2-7	ASSSRDRAYEQY
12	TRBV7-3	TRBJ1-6	ASSATGYNSPLH
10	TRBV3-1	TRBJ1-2	ASSQFGEGYT
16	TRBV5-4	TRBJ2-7	ASSPRRGLQGAPYEQY
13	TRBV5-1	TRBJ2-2	ASVMGGGDSGELF
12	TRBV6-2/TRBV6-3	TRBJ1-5	ASSYRGPNQPQH
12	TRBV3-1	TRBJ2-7	ASSQADGSYEQY
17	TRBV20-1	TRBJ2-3	SARGGLAGGPVFKDTQY
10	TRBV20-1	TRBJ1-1	SATVGGYEAF
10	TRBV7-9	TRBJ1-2	ASRATGDGYT
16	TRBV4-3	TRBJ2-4	ASSEWGRGGLAKNIQY
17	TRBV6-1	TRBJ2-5	ASSEGTSGSFIGQETQY
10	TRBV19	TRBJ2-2	ASRPDSGELF
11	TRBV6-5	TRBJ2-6	ASRHGGANVLT
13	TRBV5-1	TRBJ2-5	ASSPLTGNIETQY
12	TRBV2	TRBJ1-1	ASMRDFMNTEAF
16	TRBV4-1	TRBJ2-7	ASSQVLRTLRYSYEQY
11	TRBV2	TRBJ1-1	ASTQGGGTEAF
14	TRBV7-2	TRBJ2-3	ASSRSATSPTDTQY
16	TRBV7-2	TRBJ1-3	ASSLGTGRIYSGNTIY
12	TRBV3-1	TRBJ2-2	ASSIQGANGELF
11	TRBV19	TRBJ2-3	ASSLSRDSTQY
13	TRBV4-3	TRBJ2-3	ASSQDFRLTDTQY
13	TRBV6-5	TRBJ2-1	ASSPSIGGLNEQF
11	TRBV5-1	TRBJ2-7	ASSSPWEDEQY
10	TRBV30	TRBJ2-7	AWSLGGAEQY
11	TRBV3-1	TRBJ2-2	ASISRWTGELF
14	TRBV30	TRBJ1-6	AWSRVGATYNSPLH
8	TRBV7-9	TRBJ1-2	ASSSSGYT
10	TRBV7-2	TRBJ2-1	ASSLGLGEQF
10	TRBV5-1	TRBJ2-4	ASSEREDIQY
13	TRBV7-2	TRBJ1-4	ASSLVLGTNEKLF
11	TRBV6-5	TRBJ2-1	ASGAVSYNEQF
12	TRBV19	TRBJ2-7	ASSMGIGSYEQY
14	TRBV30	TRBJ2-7	AWSASGSFGAYEQY
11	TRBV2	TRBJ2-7	ASSATRTYEQY
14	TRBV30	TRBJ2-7	AWNPSYRGIRGEQY
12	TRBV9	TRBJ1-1	ASSVVWGNTEAF
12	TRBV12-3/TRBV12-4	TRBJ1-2	ASSAVGGSYGYT
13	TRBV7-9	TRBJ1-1	ASSLGQGVGTEAF
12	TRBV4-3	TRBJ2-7	ASSQDQQVYEQY
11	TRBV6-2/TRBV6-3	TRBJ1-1	ASSFQQGTEAF